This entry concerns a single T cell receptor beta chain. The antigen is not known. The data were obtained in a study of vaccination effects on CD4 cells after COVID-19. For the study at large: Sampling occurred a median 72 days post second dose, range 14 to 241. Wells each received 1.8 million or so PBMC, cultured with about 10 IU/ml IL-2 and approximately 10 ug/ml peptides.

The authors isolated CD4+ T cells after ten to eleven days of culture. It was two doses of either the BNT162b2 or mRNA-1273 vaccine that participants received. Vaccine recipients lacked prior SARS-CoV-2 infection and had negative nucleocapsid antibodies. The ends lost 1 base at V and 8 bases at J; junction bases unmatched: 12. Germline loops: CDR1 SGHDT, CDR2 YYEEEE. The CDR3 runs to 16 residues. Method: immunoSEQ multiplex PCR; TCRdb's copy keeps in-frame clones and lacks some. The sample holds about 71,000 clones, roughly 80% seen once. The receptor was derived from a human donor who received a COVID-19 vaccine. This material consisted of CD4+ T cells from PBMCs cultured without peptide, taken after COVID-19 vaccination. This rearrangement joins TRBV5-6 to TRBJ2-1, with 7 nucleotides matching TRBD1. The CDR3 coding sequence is TGTGCCAGCAGCTTGCAGGGGTCAGGGGGAGTCTATGAGCAGTTCTTC. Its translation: CASSLQGSGGVYEQFF.